The 17 T cell receptor beta chains reported below all come from one sample, sequenced in a study of OX40 agonist ivuxolimab in advanced cancers. Profiling relied on immunoSEQ multiplex PCR, and the TCRdb table lists in-frame clones only, not all of them. Among 75,000 to 80,000 clones, approximately 93% were seen once, and the ten largest hold around 21%. The sequencing used CD4+ or CD8+ T cells sorted from blood, collected in a trial of the OX40 agonist ivuxolimab. These receptors came from an adult with an advanced solid tumor such as melanoma, head and neck, liver or kidney cancer.

V gene TRBV5-6 combines with J gene TRBJ1-5; weak D call: TRBD1 (5 bases). Germline V gene lookup returns CDR1 SGHDT and CDR2 YYEEEE. There are 14 residues in the CDR3. Trimming removed 7 bases from V and 6 bases from J, with 17 bases in between. The CDR3 DNA follows: TGTGCCAGCTTGGAACCGACGGGGGGTCAGCCCCAGCATTTT. Its protein is CASLEPTGGQPQHF.

V usage is TRBV6-6 and J usage is TRBJ1-2; TRBD1 matches 7 bases. J was trimmed by 3 bases and V by 6 bases; bases with no gene match: 10. Germline lookup yields CDR1 MNHNY and CDR2 SVGAGI (reference sequence). There are 15 residues in the CDR3. The CDR3 sequence: CASSSLQGGDYGYTF. CDR3 coding DNA: TGTGCCAGCAGCTCCCTCCAGGGGGGAGACTATGGCTACACCTTC.

V is TRBV6-1 and J is TRBJ2-1, with 9 bases matching TRBD1. Germline V CDR1 and CDR2: MNHNS, SASEGT. The CDR3 loop spans 16 amino acids. V lost 0 bases, J lost 7 bases, and 7 bases stayed unmatched. CDR3 sequence: CASSEAPGQGGNEQFF. DNA of the CDR3: TGTGCCAGCAGTGAAGCCCCGGGACAGGGAGGGAATGAGCAGTTCTTC.

The chain employs TRBV5-1 and TRBJ2-2, with D uncertain. Per germline, CDR1 SGHRS and CDR2 YFSETQ. This CDR3 has 14 residues. V was cut by 4 bases and J by 6 bases, with 13 bases left in between. The CDR3: CASSPTLGAGELFF. CDR3 bases: TGCGCCAGCAGCCCAACCCTGGGCGCCGGGGAGCTGTTTTTT.

This clone came up once. V and J are TRBV7-2 and TRBJ2-5, with D perhaps assigned TRBD1 or TRBD2 (5 bases each). Germline loops: CDR1 SGHTA, CDR2 FQGNSA. The CDR3 consists of 14 residues. V was trimmed by 5 bases and J by 4 bases, leaving 14 bases between them. The CDR3 nucleotides are TGTGCCAGCAGCCCAGGTTGGGACCGAGAGACCCAGTACTTC. Its protein product is CASSPGWDRETQYF.

The J gene is TRBJ2-1, the V gene TRBV5-4; no definite D call. This CDR3 is built from 13 residues. The V end lost 4 bases, the J end lost 6 bases, and 11 bases lay between the germline ends. Germline-derived CDR1 and CDR2 are SGHNT and YYREEE (reference sequence). The CDR3 loop reads CASSPMGSNEQFF. The DNA of the CDR3 is TGTGCCAGCAGCCCAATGGGGTCCAATGAGCAGTTCTTC.

The rearrangement joins TRBV5-6 to TRBJ1-1; TRBD1 is a possible D gene (5 bases). The CDR3 spans 14 residues. V lost 0 bases and J lost 0, with 6 bases in between. Germline V gives CDR1 SGHDT, CDR2 YYEEEE. CDR3 region: CASSLEDMNTEAFF. CDR3 DNA: TGTGCCAGCAGCTTGGAGGACATGAACACTGAAGCTTTCTTT.

The chain joins TRBV9 to TRBJ2-3; D remains ambiguous. The V gene's germline CDR1 is SGDLS and CDR2 YYNGEE. CDR3 size: 13 residues. V dropped 4 bases and J dropped 4 bases, with 10 bases sitting between them. This CDR3 is CASSSSGADTQYF. The CDR3 DNA follows: TGTGCCAGCAGCTCGTCGGGTGCAGATACGCAGTATTTT.

With respect to this clone: A junction boundary mismatches the germline segment, possibly from a read error. The chain is built from TRBV6-5 and TRBJ2-2; 9 nucleotides line up with TRBD1. This CDR3 comprises 16 residues. CDR1 and CDR2 from the germline V gene are MNHEY and SVGAGI. DNA for the CDR3: TGTGCCAGCAGTTATAGTGGACAGGGGCACACCGGGGAGCTGCTTTTT. As protein: CASSYSGQGHTGELLF.

Here the CDR3 reads CASSSSPGAGPYEQYF. CDR3 DNA: TGTGCCAGCAGTTCAAGTCCTGGAGCGGGCCCGTACGAGCAGTACTTC. The J gene is TRBJ2-7, the V gene TRBV27; weak D call: TRBD2 (6 bases). Trimming shortened V by 4 bases and J by 4 bases, and 20 bases separated the two germline ends. The CDR3 length is 16 residues. The V gene's germline CDR1 is MNHEY and CDR2 SMNVEV (reference sequence).

The chain combines TRBV6-5 with TRBJ1-1; a possible D gene is TRBD1 (5 bases). From germline, CDR1 is MNHEY and CDR2 SVGAGI. The CDR3 is 13 residues long. V shed 2 bases and J shed 4 bases, with 8 bases lying between them. This CDR3 reads CASSYRGGTEAFF. The CDR3 DNA is TGTGCCAGCAGTTACAGGGGTGGCACTGAAGCTTTCTTT.

The chain recombines TRBV13 with TRBJ1-2; TRBD1 might be the D (5 bases). The germline gives CDR1 PRHDT, CDR2 FYEKMQ (reference sequence). The CDR3 has 13 amino acids. With 2 bases removed from V and 3 bases from J, the gap between germline ends came to 7 bases. The CDR3: CASSLQGDYGYTF. CDR3 in DNA: TGTGCCAGCAGCTTACAGGGAGACTATGGCTACACCTTC.

This rearrangement joins TRBV5-4 to TRBJ2-3; 8 positions agree with TRBD1. The CDR3 has 19 residues. The V and J ends lost 0 bases and 0 bases, in that order; junction bases with no gene match: 12. CDR1 is SGHNT and CDR2 is YYREEE in the germline V gene (reference sequence). The CDR3 sequence is CASSLEGRGQISSTDTQYF. The CDR3 DNA sequence: TGTGCCAGCAGCTTGGAAGGCAGGGGGCAAATTAGCAGCACAGATACGCAGTATTTT.

About this clone itself: Distinct nucleotide sequences in the sample also encode this CDR3. The chain uses TRBV4-1 and TRBJ2-5; D remains ambiguous. The V gene lost 3 bases and the J gene lost 2 bases, with 10 bases spanning the gap. CDR1 is MGHRA and CDR2 is YSYEKL in the germline V gene. CDR3 size: 14 residues. Written as DNA, the CDR3 is TGCGCCAGCAGCCACCCCCGTGGTCAAGAGACCCAGTACTTC. Translation: CASSHPRGQETQYF.

The chain joins TRBV6-5 to TRBJ2-7; 10 bases align to TRBD2. The CDR3 length is 15 residues. V was clipped by 6 bases and J by 2 bases; unmatched bases: 7. The germline CDR1 and CDR2 sequences are MNHEY and SVGAGI. CDR3 residues: CASSLHSGRAYEQYF. The CDR3 coding sequence is TGTGCCAGCAGCCTCCACAGCGGGAGGGCCTACGAGCAGTACTTC.

The genes are TRBV5-8 and TRBJ1-1; 8 nucleotides match TRBD1. V was clipped by 3 bases and J by 3 bases; unmatched bases: 10. This CDR3 has 16 amino acids. Germline V CDR1 and CDR2: SGHTS, YDEGEE. CDR3 DNA: TGTGCCAGCAGCTCCCACCAGGGGGCAAGGGACACTGAAGCTTTCTTT. It encodes CASSSHQGARDTEAFF.

The chain joins TRBV28 to TRBJ2-5; perhaps TRBD1 as D (5 bases). The CDR3 is 18 amino acids. Trimming cost V 4 bases and J 5 bases, with 26 bases left between them. Per the germline V gene, CDR1 is MDHEN and CDR2 is SYDVKM. In DNA, the CDR3 is TGTGCCAGCAGTTCCCTCCCTGAGACAGAGCCCCCCGATGAGACCCAGTACTTC. This encodes CASSSLPETEPPDETQYF.